The TCR beta chain under discussion was sequenced for a study of OX40 agonist ivuxolimab in advanced cancers. Overall study: Clinicians treated patients with ivuxolimab, an agonistic anti-OX40 (CD134) antibody. Three patients got partial responses; one had hepatocellular carcinoma and two had cutaneous melanoma.

TCRdb's copy holds only in-frame clones and misses some; the assay was immunoSEQ multiplex PCR. This table holds around 35,000 clones, about 88% found once. Regarding the study as a whole: Partial responders dosed at 0.1-3.0 mg/kg displayed clonal expansion ranking among the lowest. At doses 0.1 to 3.0 mg/kg, CD4+ and CD8+ clones expanded.

On this clone: Its antigen is unidentified.

The germline V and J ends were trimmed by 0 bases and 4 bases, with 13 bases remaining between them. In germline, CDR1 is SEHNR, CDR2 FQNEAQ (reference sequence). The CDR3 spans 15 residues. Here the sequenced sample was CD4+ or CD8+ T cells sorted from blood, taken in a trial of the OX40 agonist ivuxolimab. The chain has TRBV7-9 and TRBJ2-7; possible D gene TRBD1, 6 bases. This TCR was recovered from an adult with an advanced solid tumor such as melanoma, head and neck, liver or kidney cancer. The CDR3 loop reads CASSLAGHRDYEQYF. As DNA, the CDR3 is TGTGCCAGCAGCTTAGCGGGACATCGGGATTACGAGCAGTACTTC.